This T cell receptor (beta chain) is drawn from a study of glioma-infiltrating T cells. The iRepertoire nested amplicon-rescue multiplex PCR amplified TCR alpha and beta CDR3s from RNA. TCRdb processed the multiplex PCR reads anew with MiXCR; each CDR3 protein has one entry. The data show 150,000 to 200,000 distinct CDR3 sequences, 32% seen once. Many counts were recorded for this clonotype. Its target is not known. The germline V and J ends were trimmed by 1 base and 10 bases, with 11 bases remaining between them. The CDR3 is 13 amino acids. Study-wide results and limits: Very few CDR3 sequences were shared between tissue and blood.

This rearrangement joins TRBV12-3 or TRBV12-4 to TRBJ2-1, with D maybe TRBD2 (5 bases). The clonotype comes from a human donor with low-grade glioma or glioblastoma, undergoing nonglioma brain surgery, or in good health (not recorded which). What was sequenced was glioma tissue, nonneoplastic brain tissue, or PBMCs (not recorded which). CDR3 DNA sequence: TGTGCCAGCAGTTTAGACGCGCGGGCCGAGCAGTTCTTC. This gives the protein CASSLDARAEQFF.